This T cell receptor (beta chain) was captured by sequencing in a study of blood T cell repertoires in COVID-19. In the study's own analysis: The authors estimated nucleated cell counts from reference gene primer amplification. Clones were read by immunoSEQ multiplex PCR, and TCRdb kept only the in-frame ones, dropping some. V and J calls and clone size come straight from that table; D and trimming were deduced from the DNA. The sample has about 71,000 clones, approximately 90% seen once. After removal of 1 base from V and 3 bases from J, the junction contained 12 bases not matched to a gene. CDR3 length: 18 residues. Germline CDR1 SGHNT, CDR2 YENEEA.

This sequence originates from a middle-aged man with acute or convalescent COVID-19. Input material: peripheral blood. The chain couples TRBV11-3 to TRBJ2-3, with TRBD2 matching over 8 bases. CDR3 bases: TGTGCCAGCAGCTTAGCTCCCGGGCTAGCGGGTTGGACAGATACGCAGTATTTT. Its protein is CASSLAPGLAGWTDTQYF. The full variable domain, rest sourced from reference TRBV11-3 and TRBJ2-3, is EAGVVQSPRYKIIEKKQPVAFWCNPISGHNTLYWYLQNLGQGPELLIRYENEEAVDDSQLPKDRFSAERLKGVDSTLKIQPAELGDSAVYLCASSLAPGLAGWTDTQYFGPGTRLTVL.